The rows below give T cell receptor beta chains drawn from one sample of a study of cytotoxic CD8 clonotypes in ibrutinib-treated CLL. Here immunoSEQ multiplex PCR was the method, and the copy in TCRdb shows in-frame clones only, minus some. The data hold hundreds of thousands of clones, with 67% observed a single time. The input for sequencing was PBMCs, taken after 36 months of ibrutinib treatment. These receptors came from a human donor with chronic lymphocytic leukemia. The CDR3 runs from the conserved cysteine through the conserved F or W. Each record gives: clone size, J gene, V gene, D gene, CDR3 length, CDR3 protein, CDR3 DNA. D genes are given only for firm matches. Clone size appears in some rows only: once, few, many, or a class for an expanded clone.

abundance: once
j_gene: TRBJ1-1
v_gene: TRBV9
d_gene: .
len: 14
CDR3aa: CASTRLGADTEAFF
CDR3nt: TGTGCCAGCACTCGCCTAGGGGCGGACACTGAAGCTTTCTTT

abundance: once
j_gene: TRBJ1-4
v_gene: TRBV5-6
d_gene: .
len: 14
CDR3aa: CASSFTKGREKLFF
CDR3nt: TGTGCCAGCAGCTTTACCAAGGGTAGAGAAAAACTGTTTTTT

abundance: .
j_gene: TRBJ2-7
v_gene: TRBV29-1
d_gene: .
len: 13
CDR3aa: CSVEEQGSYEQYF
CDR3nt: TGCAGCGTTGAAGAGCAGGGGTCCTACGAGCAGTACTTC

abundance: few
j_gene: TRBJ2-5
v_gene: TRBV6-4
d_gene: .
len: 15
CDR3aa: CASSEGTSRQETQYF
CDR3nt: TGTGCCAGCAGTGAAGGGACTTCGCGCCAAGAGACCCAGTACTTC

abundance: .
j_gene: TRBJ2-7
v_gene: TRBV9
d_gene: TRBD1
len: 16
CDR3aa: CASSRRPGQGSYEQYF
CDR3nt: TGTGCCAGCAGCCGGAGACCGGGACAGGGTTCCTACGAGCAGTACTTC

abundance: once
j_gene: TRBJ1-5
v_gene: TRBV6-5
d_gene: .
len: 15
CDR3aa: CASRPQGEAGWAQHF
CDR3nt: TGTGCCAGCAGACCACAGGGTGAAGCGGGGTGGGCCCAGCATTTT

abundance: .
j_gene: TRBJ1-5
v_gene: TRBV2
d_gene: TRBD1
len: 16
CDR3aa: CASRDRGVDSNQPQHF
CDR3nt: TGTGCCAGTCGGGACAGGGGCGTTGATAGCAATCAGCCCCAGCATTTT

abundance: .
j_gene: TRBJ2-7
v_gene: TRBV29-1
d_gene: TRBD2
len: 12
CDR3aa: CSVVGLASEQYF
CDR3nt: TGCAGCGTTGTTGGACTAGCTTCCGAGCAGTACTTC

abundance: .
j_gene: TRBJ2-1
v_gene: TRBV20-1
d_gene: .
len: 10
CDR3aa: CSAWRNEQFF
CDR3nt: TGCAGTGCTTGGAGGAATGAGCAGTTCTTC

abundance: few
j_gene: TRBJ1-3
v_gene: TRBV10-3
d_gene: .
len: 11
CDR3aa: CAISESVVIYF
CDR3nt: TGTGCCATCAGTGAGTCGGTGGTAATATATTTT

abundance: .
j_gene: TRBJ2-3
v_gene: TRBV5-1
d_gene: .
len: 14
CDR3aa: CASSLEAGLDTQYF
CDR3nt: TGCGCCAGCAGCTTGGAGGCAGGGTTAGATACGCAGTATTTT

abundance: .
j_gene: TRBJ2-2
v_gene: TRBV11-2
d_gene: TRBD2
len: 13
CDR3aa: CASSLRGNGELFF
CDR3nt: TGTGCCAGCAGCTTGCGGGGGAACGGGGAGCTGTTTTTT

abundance: few
j_gene: TRBJ1-1
v_gene: TRBV7-9
d_gene: .
len: 16
CDR3aa: CASSHVQGRLNTEAFF
CDR3nt: TGTGCCAGCAGCCACGTACAGGGCAGATTGAACACTGAAGCTTTCTTT

abundance: .
j_gene: TRBJ1-2
v_gene: TRBV7-8
d_gene: .
len: 14
CDR3aa: CASSLLARHYGYTF
CDR3nt: TGTGCCAGCAGCTTATTGGCCAGACACTATGGCTACACCTTC

abundance: once
j_gene: TRBJ2-1
v_gene: TRBV9
d_gene: .
len: 13
CDR3aa: CASSRSSPDEQFF
CDR3nt: TGTGCCAGCAGCAGGTCCTCTCCGGATGAGCAGTTCTTC

abundance: .
j_gene: TRBJ1-1
v_gene: TRBV29-1
d_gene: .
len: 14
CDR3aa: CSAAPRLRNTEAFF
CDR3nt: TGCAGCGCTGCGCCAAGGTTACGGAACACTGAAGCTTTCTTT

abundance: .
j_gene: TRBJ1-2
v_gene: TRBV18
d_gene: .
len: 19
CDR3aa: CASSPLKGLLDPKHYGYTF
CDR3nt: TGTGCCAGCTCACCACTAAAGGGGTTGTTAGATCCGAAACATTATGGCTACACCTTC